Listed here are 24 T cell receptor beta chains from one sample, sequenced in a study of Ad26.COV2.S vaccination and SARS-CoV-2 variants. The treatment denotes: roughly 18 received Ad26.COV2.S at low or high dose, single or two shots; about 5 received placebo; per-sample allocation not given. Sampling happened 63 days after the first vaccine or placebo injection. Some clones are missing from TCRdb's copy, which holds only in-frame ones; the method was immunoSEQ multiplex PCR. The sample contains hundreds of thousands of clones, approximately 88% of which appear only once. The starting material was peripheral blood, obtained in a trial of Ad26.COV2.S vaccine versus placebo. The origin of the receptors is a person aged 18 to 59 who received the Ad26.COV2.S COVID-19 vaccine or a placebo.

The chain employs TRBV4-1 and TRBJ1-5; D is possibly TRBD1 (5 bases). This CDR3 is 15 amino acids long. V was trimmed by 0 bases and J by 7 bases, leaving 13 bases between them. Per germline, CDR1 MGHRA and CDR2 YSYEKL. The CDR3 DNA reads TGCGCCAGCAGCCAAGATGCGGGGGGACGGCAGCCCCAGCATTTT. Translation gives CASSQDAGGRQPQHF.

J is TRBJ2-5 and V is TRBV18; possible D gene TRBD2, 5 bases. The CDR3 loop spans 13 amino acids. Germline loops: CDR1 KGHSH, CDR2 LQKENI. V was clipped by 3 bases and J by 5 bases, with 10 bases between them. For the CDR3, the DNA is TGTGCCAGCTCACCTGTTAGCGAGGAGACCCAGTACTTC. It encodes CASSPVSEETQYF.

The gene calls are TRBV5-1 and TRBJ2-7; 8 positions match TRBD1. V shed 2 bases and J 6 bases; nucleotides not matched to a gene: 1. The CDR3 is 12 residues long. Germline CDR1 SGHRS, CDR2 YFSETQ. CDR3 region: CASSFTGGEQYF. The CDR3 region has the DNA TGCGCCAGCAGCTTTACAGGGGGCGAGCAGTACTTC.

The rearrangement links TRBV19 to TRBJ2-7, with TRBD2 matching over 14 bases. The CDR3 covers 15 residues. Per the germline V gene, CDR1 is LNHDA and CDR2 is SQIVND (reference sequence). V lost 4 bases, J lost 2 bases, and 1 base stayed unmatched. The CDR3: CASSKTSGRAYEQYF. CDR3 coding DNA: TGTGCCAGTAGTAAGACTAGCGGGAGGGCCTACGAGCAGTACTTC.

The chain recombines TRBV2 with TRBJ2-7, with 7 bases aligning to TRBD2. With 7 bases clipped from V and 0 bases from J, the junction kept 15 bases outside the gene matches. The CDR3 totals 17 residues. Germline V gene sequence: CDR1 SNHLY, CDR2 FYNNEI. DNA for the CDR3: TGTGCCAGCATCCGAGAATTAGCGGGCCTGAGCTCCTACGAGCAGTACTTC. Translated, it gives CASIRELAGLSSYEQYF.

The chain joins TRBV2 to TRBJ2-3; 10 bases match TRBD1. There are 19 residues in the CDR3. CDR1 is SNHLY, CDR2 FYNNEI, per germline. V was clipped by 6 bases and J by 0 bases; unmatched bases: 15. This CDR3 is CASRPGTGVWYDSTDTQYF. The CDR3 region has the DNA TGTGCCAGCAGACCCGGGACAGGGGTTTGGTATGATAGCACAGATACGCAGTATTTT.

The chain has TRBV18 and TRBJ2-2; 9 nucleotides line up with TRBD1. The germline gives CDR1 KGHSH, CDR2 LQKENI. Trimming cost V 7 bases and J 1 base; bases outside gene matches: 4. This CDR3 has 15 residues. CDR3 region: CASLRTGENTGELFF. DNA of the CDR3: TGTGCCAGCTTGAGGACAGGGGAGAACACCGGGGAGCTGTTTTTT.

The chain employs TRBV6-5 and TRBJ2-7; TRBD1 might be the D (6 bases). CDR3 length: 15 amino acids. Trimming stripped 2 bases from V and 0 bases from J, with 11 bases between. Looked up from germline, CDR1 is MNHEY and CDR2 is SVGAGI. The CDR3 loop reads CASSYGGHDSYEQYF. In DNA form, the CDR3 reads TGTGCCAGCAGTTACGGGGGACACGACTCCTACGAGCAGTACTTC.

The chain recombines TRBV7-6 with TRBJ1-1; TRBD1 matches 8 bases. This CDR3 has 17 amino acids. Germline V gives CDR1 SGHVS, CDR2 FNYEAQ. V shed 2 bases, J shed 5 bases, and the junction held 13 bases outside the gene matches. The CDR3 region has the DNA TGTGCCAGCAGCTTAATGACAGGGGCGATCGCGTTGACTGAAGCTTTCTTT. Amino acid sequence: CASSLMTGAIALTEAFF. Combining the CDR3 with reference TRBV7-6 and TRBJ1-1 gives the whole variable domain GAGVSQSPRYKVTKRGQDVALRCDPISGHVSLYWYRQALGQGPEFLTYFNYEAQQDKSGLPNDRFSAERPEGSISTLTIQRTEQRDSAMYRCASSLMTGAIALTEAFFGQGTRLTVV.

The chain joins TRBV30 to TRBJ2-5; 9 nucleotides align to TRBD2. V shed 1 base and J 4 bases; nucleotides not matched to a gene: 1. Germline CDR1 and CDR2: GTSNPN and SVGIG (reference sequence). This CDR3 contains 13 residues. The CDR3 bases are TGTGCCTGGAGTGGGCGGGGGGGAGAGACCCAGTACTTC. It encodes CAWSGRGGETQYF. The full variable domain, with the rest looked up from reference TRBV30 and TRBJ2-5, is SQTIHQWPATLVQPVGSPLSLECTVEGTSNPNLYWYRQAAGRGLQLLFYSVGIGQISSEVPQNLSASRPQDRQFILSSKKLLLSDSGFYLCAWSGRGGETQYFGPGTRLLVL.

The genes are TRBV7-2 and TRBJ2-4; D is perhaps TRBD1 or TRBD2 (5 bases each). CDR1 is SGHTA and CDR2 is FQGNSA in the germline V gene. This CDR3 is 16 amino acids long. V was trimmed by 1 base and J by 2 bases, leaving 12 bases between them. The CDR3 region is CASSLDSGQSKNIQYF. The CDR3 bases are TGTGCCAGCAGCTTAGACTCGGGGCAATCCAAAAACATTCAGTACTTC.

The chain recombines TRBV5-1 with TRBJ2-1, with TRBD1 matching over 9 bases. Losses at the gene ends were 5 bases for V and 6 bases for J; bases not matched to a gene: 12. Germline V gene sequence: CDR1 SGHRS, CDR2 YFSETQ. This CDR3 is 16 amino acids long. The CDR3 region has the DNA TGCGCCAGCAGGCTGACAGGGGGAGTCCCCGGCAATGAGCAGTTCTTC. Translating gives CASRLTGGVPGNEQFF. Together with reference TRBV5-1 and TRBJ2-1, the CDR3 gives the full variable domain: KAGVTQTPRYLIKTRGQQVTLSCSPISGHRSVSWYQQTPGQGLQFLFEYFSETQRNKGNFPGRFSGRQFSNSRSEMNVSTLELGDSALYLCASRLTGGVPGNEQFFGPGTRLTVL.

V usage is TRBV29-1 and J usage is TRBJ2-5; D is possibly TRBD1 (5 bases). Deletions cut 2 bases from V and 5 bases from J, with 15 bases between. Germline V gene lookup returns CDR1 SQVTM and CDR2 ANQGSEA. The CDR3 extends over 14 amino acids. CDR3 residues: CSVEWARAQETQYF. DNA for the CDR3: TGCAGCGTTGAATGGGCCAGGGCGCAGGAGACCCAGTACTTC. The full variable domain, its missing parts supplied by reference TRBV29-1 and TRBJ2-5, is SAVISQKPSRDICQRGTSLTIQCQVDSQVTMMFWYRQQPGQSLTLIATANQGSEATYESGFVIDKFPISRPNLTFSTLTVSNMSPEDSSIYLCSVEWARAQETQYFGPGTRLLVL.

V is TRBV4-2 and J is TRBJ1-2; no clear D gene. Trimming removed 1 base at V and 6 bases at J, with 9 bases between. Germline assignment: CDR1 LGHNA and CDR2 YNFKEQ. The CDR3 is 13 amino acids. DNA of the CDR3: TGTGCCAGCAGCCAAGGACTCAACAATGGCTACACCTTC. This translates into CASSQGLNNGYTF.

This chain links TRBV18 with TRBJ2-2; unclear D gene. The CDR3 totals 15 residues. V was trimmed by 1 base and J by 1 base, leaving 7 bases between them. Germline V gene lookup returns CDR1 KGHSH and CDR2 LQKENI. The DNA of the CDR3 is TGTGCCAGCTCACCACGGAACGGGAACACCGGGGAGCTGTTTTTT. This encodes CASSPRNGNTGELFF.

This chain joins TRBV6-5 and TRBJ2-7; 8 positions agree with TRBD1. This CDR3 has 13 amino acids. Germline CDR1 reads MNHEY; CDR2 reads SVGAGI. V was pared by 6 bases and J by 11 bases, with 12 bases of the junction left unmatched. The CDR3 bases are TGTGCCAGCAGCGGCGGACAGGGCCAGAAAAAGTACTTC. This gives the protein CASSGGQGQKKYF.

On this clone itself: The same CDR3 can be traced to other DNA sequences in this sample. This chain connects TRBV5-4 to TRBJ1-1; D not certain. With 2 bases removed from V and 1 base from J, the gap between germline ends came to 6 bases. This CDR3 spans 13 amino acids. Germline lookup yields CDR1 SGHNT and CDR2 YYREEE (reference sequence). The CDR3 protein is CASSFSGNTEAFF. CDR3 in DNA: TGTGCCAGCAGCTTCTCTGGGAACACTGAAGCTTTCTTT.

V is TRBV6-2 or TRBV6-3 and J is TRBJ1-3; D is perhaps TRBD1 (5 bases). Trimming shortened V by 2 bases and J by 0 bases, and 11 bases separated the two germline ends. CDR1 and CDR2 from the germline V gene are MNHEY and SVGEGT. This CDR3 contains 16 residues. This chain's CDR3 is CASSYPTGASGNTIYF. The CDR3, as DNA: TGTGCCAGCAGTTACCCGACCGGGGCCTCTGGAAACACCATATATTTT.

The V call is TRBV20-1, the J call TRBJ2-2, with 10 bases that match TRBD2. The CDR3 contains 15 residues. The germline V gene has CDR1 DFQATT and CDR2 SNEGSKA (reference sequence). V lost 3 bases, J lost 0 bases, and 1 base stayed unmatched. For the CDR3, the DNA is TGCAGTGCTAGTAGCGGGAGGTCGAACACCGGGGAGCTGTTTTTT. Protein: CSASSGRSNTGELFF.

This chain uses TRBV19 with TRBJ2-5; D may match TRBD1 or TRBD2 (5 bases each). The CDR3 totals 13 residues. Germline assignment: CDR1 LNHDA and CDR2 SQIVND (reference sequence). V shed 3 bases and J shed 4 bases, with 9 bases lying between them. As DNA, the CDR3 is TGTGCCAGTAGTATCCGGGACGGAGAGACCCAGTACTTC. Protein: CASSIRDGETQYF.

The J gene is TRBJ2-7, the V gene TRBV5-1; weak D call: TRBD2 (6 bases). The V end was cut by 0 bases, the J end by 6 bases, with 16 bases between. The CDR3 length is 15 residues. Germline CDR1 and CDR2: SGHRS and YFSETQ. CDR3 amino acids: CASSLAGGGVLEQYF. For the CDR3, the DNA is TGCGCCAGCAGCTTGGCCGGGGGTGGGGTCCTCGAGCAGTACTTC. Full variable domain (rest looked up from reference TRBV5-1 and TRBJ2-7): KAGVTQTPRYLIKTRGQQVTLSCSPISGHRSVSWYQQTPGQGLQFLFEYFSETQRNKGNFPGRFSGRQFSNSRSEMNVSTLELGDSALYLCASSLAGGGVLEQYFGPGTRLTVT.

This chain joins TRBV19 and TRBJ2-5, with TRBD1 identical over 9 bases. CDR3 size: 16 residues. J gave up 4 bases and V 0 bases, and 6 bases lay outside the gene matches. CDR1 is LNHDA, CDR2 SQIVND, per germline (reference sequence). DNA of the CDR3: TGTGCCAGTAGTATAGATCGAGGGACAGGGACAGAGACCCAGTACTTC. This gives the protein CASSIDRGTGTETQYF.

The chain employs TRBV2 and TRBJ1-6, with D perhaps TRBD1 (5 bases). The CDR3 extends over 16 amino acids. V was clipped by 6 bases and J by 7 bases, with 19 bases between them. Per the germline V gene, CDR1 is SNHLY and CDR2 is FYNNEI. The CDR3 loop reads CASSASRQGHNSPLHF. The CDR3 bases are TGTGCCAGCAGCGCCTCACGGCAGGGTCACAATTCACCCCTCCACTTT.

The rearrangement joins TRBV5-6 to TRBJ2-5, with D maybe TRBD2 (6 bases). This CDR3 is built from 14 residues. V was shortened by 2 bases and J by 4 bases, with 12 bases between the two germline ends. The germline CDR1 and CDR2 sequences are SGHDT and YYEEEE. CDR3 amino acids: CASSLGLARETQYF. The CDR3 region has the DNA TGTGCCAGCAGCTTAGGGCTAGCGCGAGAGACCCAGTACTTC.